These T cell receptor beta chains were read from a single sample in a study of blood T cell repertoires in COVID-19. Assay: immunoSEQ multiplex PCR; the TCRdb copy retains only in-frame clones and omits some. The sample carries tens of thousands of clones, about 90% recorded once. Sequencing was done on a sample of peripheral blood. Receptors were obtained from an older man in a cohort sampled during active COVID-19. Both conserved end residues are part of each CDR3. Fields, in order: clone size, J gene, D gene, V gene, CDR3 protein, CDR3 DNA. D genes are given only for firm matches. Not every row has a clone size; where given, it reads once, few, many or a size class.

>.|TRBJ1-2|.|TRBV6-5
CASSLGQSKGYTF
TGTGCCAGCAGTTTGGGACAATCGAAAGGCTACACCTTC
>.|TRBJ1-4|.|TRBV7-9
CASSLGAQGRQGKLFF
TGTGCCAGCAGCTTAGGCGCACAGGGCCGGCAGGGAAAACTGTTTTTT
>.|TRBJ2-7|.|TRBV7-2
CASSLSSGLSSYEQYF
TGTGCCAGCAGCCTCTCGAGCGGGTTAAGCTCCTACGAGCAGTACTTC
>.|TRBJ2-4|.|TRBV19
CASSILTGSGAKNIQYF
TGTGCCAGTAGTATACTTACCGGGAGTGGAGCCAAAAACATTCAGTACTTC
>.|TRBJ2-2|TRBD2|TRBV29-1
CSVAGGGVGTGELFF
TGCAGCGTTGCGGGGGGAGGCGTCGGCACCGGGGAGCTGTTTTTT
>.|TRBJ1-5|TRBD1|TRBV10-3
CAISPSGTGGNQPQHF
TGTGCCATCAGTCCCAGTGGGACAGGGGGCAATCAGCCCCAGCATTTT
>once|TRBJ1-1|TRBD1|TRBV30
CAWTRQGNTEAFF
TGTGCCTGGACTCGACAGGGGAACACTGAAGCTTTCTTT
>.|TRBJ1-5|.|TRBV30
CAWSGAGLNQPQHF
TGTGCCTGGAGTGGCGCAGGGTTAAATCAGCCCCAGCATTTT
>.|TRBJ2-7|TRBD1|TRBV19
CASSIRGGFGSYEQYF
TGTGCCAGTAGTATTCGAGGGGGCTTTGGCTCCTACGAGCAGTACTTC
>.|TRBJ1-3|.|TRBV10-3
CAISDTGVGGNTIYF
TGTGCCATCAGTGACACGGGAGTCGGAGGAAACACCATATATTTT
>.|TRBJ2-7|.|TRBV20-1
CSARQGYEQYF
TGCAGTGCTCGGCAGGGCTACGAGCAGTACTTC
>.|TRBJ2-3|TRBD2|TRBV6-4
CASRESGGATDTQYF
TGTGCCAGCAGAGAAAGCGGGGGGGCCACAGATACGCAGTATTTT
>.|TRBJ1-5|TRBD1|TRBV19
CASSGGQGRQPQHF
TGTGCCAGTAGTGGGGGACAGGGTCGGCAGCCCCAGCATTTT
>.|TRBJ1-2|TRBD1|TRBV12-5
CASGLAGTGRYGYTF
TGTGCTAGTGGTTTGGCTGGGACAGGGAGGTATGGCTACACCTTC
>.|TRBJ2-3|TRBD2|TRBV18
CASSPPGLDTDTQYF
TGTGCCAGCTCGCCACCGGGACTAGACACAGATACGCAGTATTTT
>.|TRBJ2-7|.|TRBV7-2
CASSLGIGVYEQYF
TGTGCCAGCAGCCTGGGCATAGGGGTATACGAGCAGTACTTC
>.|TRBJ1-1|TRBD1|TRBV4-2
CASSQGTANTEAFF
TGTGCCAGCAGCCAGGGGACAGCGAACACTGAAGCTTTCTTT
>.|TRBJ1-1|.|TRBV7-8
CASRKEEVNTEAFF
TGTGCCAGCAGAAAGGAGGAGGTGAACACTGAAGCTTTCTTT
>.|TRBJ2-2|TRBD1|TRBV19
CAIHAGTGNTGELFF
TGTGCCATCCACGCCGGGACAGGGAACACCGGGGAGCTGTTTTTT
>.|TRBJ2-6|.|TRBV5-5
CASSFQGLAGANVLTF
TGTGCCAGCAGCTTCCAGGGTCTAGCGGGGGCCAACGTCCTGACTTTC
>once|TRBJ2-1|.|TRBV19
CASSSKRQVIGNEQFF
TGTGCCAGTAGTTCAAAACGACAGGTAATAGGGAATGAGCAGTTCTTC
>.|TRBJ1-1|.|TRBV6-2/TRBV6-3
CASSSPTGLNTEAFF
TGTGCCAGCAGTTCCCCGACAGGCCTGAACACTGAAGCTTTCTTT
>few|TRBJ2-2|.|TRBV4-2
CASSQALGTGELFF
TGTGCCAGCAGCCAAGCTCTAGGCACCGGGGAGCTGTTTTTT
>.|TRBJ2-5|TRBD1|TRBV5-4
CASHADRNKFQETQYF
TGTGCCAGCCATGCGGACAGGAATAAATTCCAAGAGACCCAGTACTTC
>.|TRBJ2-1|TRBD2|TRBV7-2
CASSPGLALEQFF
TGTGCCAGCAGCCCGGGACTAGCGCTTGAGCAGTTCTTC
>.|TRBJ2-1|.|TRBV3-1/TRBV3-2
CASSPGQSSYNEQFF
TGTGCCAGCAGCCCAGGGCAGAGCTCCTACAATGAGCAGTTCTTC
>once|TRBJ2-2|.|TRBV30
CAWSALVGGELFF
TGTGCCTGGAGTGCGCTAGTGGGCGGGGAGCTGTTTTTT
>.|TRBJ2-7|.|TRBV13
CASSLGLSGYEQYF
TGTGCCAGCAGCTTAGGCCTGTCAGGCTACGAGCAGTACTTC
>.|TRBJ2-1|TRBD2|TRBV5-1
CASSFDGGAQNNEQFF
TGCGCCAGCAGCTTTGACGGGGGGGCACAAAACAATGAGCAGTTCTTC